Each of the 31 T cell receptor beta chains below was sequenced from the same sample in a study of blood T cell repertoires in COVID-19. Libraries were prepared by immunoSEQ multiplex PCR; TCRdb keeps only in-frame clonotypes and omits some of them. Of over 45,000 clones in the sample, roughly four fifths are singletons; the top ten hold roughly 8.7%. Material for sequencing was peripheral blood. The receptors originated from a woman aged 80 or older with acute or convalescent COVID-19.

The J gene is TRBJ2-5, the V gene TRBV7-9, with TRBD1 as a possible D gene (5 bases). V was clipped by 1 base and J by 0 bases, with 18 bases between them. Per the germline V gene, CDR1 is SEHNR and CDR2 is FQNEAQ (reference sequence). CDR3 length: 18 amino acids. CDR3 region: CASSLGTHFYSNQETQYF. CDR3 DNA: TGTGCCAGCAGCTTAGGGACACACTTTTACTCGAACCAAGAGACCCAGTACTTC.

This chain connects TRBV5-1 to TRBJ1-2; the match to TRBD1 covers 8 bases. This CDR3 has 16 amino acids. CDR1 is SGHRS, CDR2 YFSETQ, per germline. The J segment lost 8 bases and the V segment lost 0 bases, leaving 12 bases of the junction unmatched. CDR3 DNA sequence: TGCGCCAGCAGCTTGGGGCACCAGGGGGCGTCCCTCGGCTACACCTTC. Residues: CASSLGHQGASLGYTF. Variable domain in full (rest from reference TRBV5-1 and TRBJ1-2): KAGVTQTPRYLIKTRGQQVTLSCSPISGHRSVSWYQQTPGQGLQFLFEYFSETQRNKGNFPGRFSGRQFSNSRSEMNVSTLELGDSALYLCASSLGHQGASLGYTFGSGTRLTVV.

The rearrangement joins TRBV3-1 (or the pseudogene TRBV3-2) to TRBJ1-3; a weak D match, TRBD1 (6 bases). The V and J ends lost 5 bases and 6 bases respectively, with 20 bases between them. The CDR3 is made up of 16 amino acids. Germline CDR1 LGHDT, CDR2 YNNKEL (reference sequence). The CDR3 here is CASSYHTGHQSNTIYF. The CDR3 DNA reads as TGTGCCAGCAGCTATCATACAGGGCATCAGTCAAACACCATATATTTT.

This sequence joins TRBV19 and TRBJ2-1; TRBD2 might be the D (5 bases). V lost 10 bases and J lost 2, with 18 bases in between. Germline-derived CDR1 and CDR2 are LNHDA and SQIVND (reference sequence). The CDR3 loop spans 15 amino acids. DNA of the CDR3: TGTGCCACCCTCGAGAGGACTTCCCCCTACAATGAGCAGTTCTTC. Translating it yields CATLERTSPYNEQFF.

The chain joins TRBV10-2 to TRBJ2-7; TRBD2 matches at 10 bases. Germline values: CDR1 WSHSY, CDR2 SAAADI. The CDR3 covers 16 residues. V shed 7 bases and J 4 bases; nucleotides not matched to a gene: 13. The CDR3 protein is CASTWLAGAHNYEQYF. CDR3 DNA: TGCGCCAGCACCTGGCTAGCGGGAGCGCATAATTACGAGCAGTACTTC.

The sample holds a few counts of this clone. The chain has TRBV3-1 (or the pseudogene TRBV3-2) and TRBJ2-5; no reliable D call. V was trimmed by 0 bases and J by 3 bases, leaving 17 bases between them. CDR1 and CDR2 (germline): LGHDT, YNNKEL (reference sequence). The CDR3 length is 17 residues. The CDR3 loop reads CASSQDRVLPLEETQYF. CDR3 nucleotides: TGTGCCAGCAGCCAAGATCGGGTCCTCCCCCTGGAAGAGACCCAGTACTTC.

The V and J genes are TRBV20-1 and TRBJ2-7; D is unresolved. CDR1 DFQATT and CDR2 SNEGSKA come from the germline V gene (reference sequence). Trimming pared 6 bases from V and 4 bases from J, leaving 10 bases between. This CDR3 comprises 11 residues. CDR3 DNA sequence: TGCAGTGCCCTCAGGATTTACGAGCAGTACTTC. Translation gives CSALRIYEQYF.

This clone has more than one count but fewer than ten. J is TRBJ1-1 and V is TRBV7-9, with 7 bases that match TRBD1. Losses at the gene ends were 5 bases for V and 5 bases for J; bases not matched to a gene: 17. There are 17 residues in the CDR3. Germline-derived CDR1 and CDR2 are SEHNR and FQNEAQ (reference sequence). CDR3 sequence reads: CASSRLISTGLGTEAFF. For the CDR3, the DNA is TGTGCCAGCAGCCGTCTAATCTCGACAGGGTTGGGGACTGAAGCTTTCTTT.

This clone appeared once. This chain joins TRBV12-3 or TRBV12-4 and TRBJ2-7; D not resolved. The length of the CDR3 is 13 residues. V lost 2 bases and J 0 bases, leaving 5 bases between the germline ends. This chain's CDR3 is CASSLTYSYEQYF. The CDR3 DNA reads TGTGCCAGCAGTTTAACCTACTCCTACGAGCAGTACTTC.

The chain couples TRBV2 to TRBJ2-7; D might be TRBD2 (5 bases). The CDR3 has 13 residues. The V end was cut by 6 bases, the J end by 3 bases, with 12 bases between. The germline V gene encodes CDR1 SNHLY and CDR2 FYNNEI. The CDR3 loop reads CASSSTGNYEQYF. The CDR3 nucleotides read TGTGCCAGCAGCTCCACCGGGAACTACGAGCAGTACTTC.

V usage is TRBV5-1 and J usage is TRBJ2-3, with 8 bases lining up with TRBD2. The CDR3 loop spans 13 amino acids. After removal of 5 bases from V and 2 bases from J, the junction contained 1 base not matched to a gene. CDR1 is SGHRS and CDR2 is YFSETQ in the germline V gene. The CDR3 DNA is TGCGCCAGCAGGCGGGGGGACACAGATACGCAGTATTTT. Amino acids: CASRRGDTDTQYF.

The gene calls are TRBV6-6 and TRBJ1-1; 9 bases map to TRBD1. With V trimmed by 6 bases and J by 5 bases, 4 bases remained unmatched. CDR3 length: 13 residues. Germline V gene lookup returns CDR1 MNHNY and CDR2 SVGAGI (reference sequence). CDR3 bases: TGTGCCAGCAGGGACAGGGGAAGGACTGAAGCTTTCTTT. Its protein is CASRDRGRTEAFF.

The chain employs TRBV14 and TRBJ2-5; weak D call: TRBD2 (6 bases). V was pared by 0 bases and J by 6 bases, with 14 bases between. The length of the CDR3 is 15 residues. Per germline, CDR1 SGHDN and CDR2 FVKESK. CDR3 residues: CASSQETGVGKTQYF. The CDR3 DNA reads TGTGCCAGCAGCCAAGAAACGGGGGTAGGGAAGACCCAGTACTTC. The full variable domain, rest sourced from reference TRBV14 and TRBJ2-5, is EAGVTQFPSHSVIEKGQTVTLRCDPISGHDNLYWYRRVMGKEIKFLLHFVKESKQDESGMPNNRFLAERTGGTYSTLKVQPAELEDSGVYFCASSQETGVGKTQYFGPGTRLLVL.

CDR3 residues: CASSPGSQNTEAFF. The CDR3 DNA sequence: TGTGCCAGCTCTCCCGGGTCCCAGAACACTGAAGCTTTCTTT. The chain couples TRBV18 to TRBJ1-1; D is uncertain. The CDR3 extends over 14 amino acids. Germline values: CDR1 KGHSH, CDR2 LQKENI. The V gene lost 6 bases and the J gene lost 1 base, with 12 bases spanning the gap.

CDR3 DNA: TGTGCCAGCAGCCGGAGACAGGGGATCGTCTCCTACGAGCAGTACTTC. Its translation: CASSRRQGIVSYEQYF. The chain recombines TRBV7-2 with TRBJ2-7; TRBD1 matches 8 bases. Losses at the gene ends were 5 bases for V and 0 bases for J; bases not matched to a gene: 9. The CDR3 totals 16 residues. Looked up from germline, CDR1 is SGHTA and CDR2 is FQGNSA. Full variable domain (rest looked up from reference TRBV7-2 and TRBJ2-7): GAGVSQSPSNKVTEKGKDVELRCDPISGHTALYWYRQSLGQGLEFLIYFQGNSAPDKSGLPSDRFSAERTGGSVSTLTIQRTQQEDSAVYLCASSRRQGIVSYEQYFGPGTRLTVT.

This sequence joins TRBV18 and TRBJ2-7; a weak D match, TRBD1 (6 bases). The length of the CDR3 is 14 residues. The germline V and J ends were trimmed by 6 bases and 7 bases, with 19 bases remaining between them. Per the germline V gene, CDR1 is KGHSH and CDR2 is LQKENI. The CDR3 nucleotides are TGTGCCAGCTCCGCCGGGGCAGGACAGACTGAGCAGTACTTC. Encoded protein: CASSAGAGQTEQYF.

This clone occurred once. The DNA for the CDR3 is TGCGCCAGCAGCTTGGGTATGGCGGGGGGCGTCCAAGAGACCCAGTACTTC. Protein: CASSLGMAGGVQETQYF. V usage is TRBV5-1 and J usage is TRBJ2-5; TRBD2 matches at 8 bases. Germline lookup yields CDR1 SGHRS and CDR2 YFSETQ. The CDR3 sequence is 17 residues long. The junction had 8 bases not matched to a gene; V was cut back by 0 bases and J by 1 base.

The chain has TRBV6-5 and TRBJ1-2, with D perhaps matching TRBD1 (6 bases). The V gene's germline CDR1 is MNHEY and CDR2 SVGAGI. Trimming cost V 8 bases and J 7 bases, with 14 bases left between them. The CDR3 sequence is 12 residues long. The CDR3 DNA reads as TGTGCCAGCCTTGGGGGGGGCGGTGGCTACACCTTC. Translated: CASLGGGGGYTF.

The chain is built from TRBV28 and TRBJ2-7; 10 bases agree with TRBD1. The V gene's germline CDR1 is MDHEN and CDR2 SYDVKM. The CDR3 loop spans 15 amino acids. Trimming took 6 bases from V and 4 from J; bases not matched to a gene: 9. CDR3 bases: TGTGCCAGCAGCGAAAGCGGGACAGGGGCATACGAGCAGTACTTC. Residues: CASSESGTGAYEQYF.

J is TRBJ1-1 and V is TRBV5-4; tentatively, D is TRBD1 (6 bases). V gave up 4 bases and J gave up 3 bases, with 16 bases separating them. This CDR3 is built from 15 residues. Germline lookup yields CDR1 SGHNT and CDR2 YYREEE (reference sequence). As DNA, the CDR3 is TGTGCCAGCAGCCCGGCGGGGGGCTTGGACACTGAAGCTTTCTTT. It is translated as CASSPAGGLDTEAFF.

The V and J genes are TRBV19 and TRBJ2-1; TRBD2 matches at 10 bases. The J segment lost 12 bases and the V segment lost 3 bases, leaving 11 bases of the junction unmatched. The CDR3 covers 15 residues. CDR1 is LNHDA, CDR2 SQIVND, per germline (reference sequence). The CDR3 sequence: CASSIQLAGTTGQFF. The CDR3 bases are TGTGCCAGTAGTATCCAACTAGCGGGGACCACCGGGCAGTTCTTC.

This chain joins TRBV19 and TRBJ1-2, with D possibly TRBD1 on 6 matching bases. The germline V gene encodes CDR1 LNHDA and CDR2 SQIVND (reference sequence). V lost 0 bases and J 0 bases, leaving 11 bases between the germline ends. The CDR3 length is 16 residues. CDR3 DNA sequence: TGTGCCAGTAGTATAGACCGGGACACCACTAACTATGGCTACACCTTC. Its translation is CASSIDRDTTNYGYTF.

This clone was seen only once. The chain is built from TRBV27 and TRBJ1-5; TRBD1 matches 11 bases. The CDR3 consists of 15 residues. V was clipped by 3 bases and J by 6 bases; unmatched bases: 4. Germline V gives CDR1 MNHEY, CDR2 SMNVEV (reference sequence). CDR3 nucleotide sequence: TGTGCCAGCAGTTTGGGGACAGGGGGAATTCAGCCCCAGCATTTT. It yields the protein CASSLGTGGIQPQHF.

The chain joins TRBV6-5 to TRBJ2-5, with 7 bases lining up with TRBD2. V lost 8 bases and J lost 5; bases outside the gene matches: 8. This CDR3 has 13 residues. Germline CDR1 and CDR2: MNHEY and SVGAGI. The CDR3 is CASGSGTAETQYF. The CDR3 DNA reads TGTGCCAGCGGGAGCGGGACTGCTGAGACCCAGTACTTC.

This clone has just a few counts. The CDR3 loop is CASSRGQLNTEAFF. Written as DNA, the CDR3 is TGTGCCAGTAGTAGGGGACAGTTAAACACTGAAGCTTTCTTT. The chain has TRBV19 and TRBJ1-1; 7 bases agree with TRBD1. This CDR3 has 14 amino acids. Germline loops: CDR1 LNHDA, CDR2 SQIVND (reference sequence). V shed 4 bases and J 2 bases; nucleotides not matched to a gene: 4.

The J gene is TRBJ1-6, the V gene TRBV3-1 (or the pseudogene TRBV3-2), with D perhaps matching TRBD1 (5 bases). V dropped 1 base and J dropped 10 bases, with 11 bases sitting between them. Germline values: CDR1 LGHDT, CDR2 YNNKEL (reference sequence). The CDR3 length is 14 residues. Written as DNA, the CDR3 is TGTGCCAGCAGCCAAGGACAGTCTGGCTCACCCCTCCACTTT. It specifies CASSQGQSGSPLHF.

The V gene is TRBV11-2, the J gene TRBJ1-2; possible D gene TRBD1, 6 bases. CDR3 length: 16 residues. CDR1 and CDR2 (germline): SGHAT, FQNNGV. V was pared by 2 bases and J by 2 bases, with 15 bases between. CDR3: CASSLLTGTKNYGYTF. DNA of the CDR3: TGTGCCAGCAGCTTACTTACAGGGACAAAAAACTATGGCTACACCTTC.

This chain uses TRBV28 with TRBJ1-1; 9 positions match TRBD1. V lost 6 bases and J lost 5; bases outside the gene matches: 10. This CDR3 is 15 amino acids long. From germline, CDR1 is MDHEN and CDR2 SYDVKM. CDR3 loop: CASRNNRGLVTEAFF. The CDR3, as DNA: TGTGCCAGCAGAAACAACAGGGGGCTCGTAACTGAAGCTTTCTTT.

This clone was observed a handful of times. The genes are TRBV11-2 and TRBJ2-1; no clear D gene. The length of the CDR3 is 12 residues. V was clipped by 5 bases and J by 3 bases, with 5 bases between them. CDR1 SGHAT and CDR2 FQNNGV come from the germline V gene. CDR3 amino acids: CASSPNYNEQFF. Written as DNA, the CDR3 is TGTGCCAGCAGCCCCAACTACAATGAGCAGTTCTTC.

CDR3 nucleotide sequence: TGTGCCAGCAGCTTCAGAGCGGGAGTAAGCGACAATGAGCAGTTCTTC. It specifies CASSFRAGVSDNEQFF. The V call is TRBV7-3, the J call TRBJ2-1; 8 positions agree with TRBD2. This CDR3 comprises 16 residues. CDR1 is SGHTA, CDR2 FQGTGA, per germline. With 3 bases clipped from V and 5 bases from J, the junction kept 9 bases outside the gene matches.

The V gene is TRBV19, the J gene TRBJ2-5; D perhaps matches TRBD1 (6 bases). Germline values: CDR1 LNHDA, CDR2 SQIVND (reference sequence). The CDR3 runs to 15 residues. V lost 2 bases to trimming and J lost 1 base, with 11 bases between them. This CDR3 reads CASSINRARQETQYF. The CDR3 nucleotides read TGTGCCAGTAGTATAAACAGGGCCCGCCAAGAGACCCAGTACTTC.